Sequencing of this T cell receptor (beta chain) was carried out in a study of blood T cell repertoires in COVID-19. Whole-study context: Whether acute or convalescent, the COVID-19 samples came from the United States, Italy and Spain.

J lost 3 bases, V lost 6 bases, and 4 bases had no gene match. Germline-derived CDR1 and CDR2 are SGHRS and YFSETQ. The CDR3 has 13 amino acids. TCRdb keeps only in-frame clones here, not all; method: immunoSEQ multiplex PCR. The profile covers 220,000 or so clones, with less than 90% appearing a single time and more than 4.5% taken by the ten largest. The TCR originated in a woman aged 55-70 years who had recovered from COVID-19. The specimen sequenced was peripheral blood. The chain is built from TRBV5-1 and TRBJ2-3; 7 positions match TRBD1. CDR3 sequence reads: CASTGTVTDTQYF. The CDR3 region has the DNA TGCGCCAGCACTGGGACAGTTACAGATACGCAGTATTTT.